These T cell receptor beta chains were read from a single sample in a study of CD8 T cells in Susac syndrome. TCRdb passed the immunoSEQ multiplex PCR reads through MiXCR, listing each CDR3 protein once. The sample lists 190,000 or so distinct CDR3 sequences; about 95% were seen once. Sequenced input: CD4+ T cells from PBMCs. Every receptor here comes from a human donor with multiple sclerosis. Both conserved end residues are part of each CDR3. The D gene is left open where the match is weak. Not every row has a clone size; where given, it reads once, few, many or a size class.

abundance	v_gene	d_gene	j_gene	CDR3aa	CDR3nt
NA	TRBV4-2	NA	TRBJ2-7	CASSQERTQYEQYF	TGTGCCAGCAGCCAAGAGAGGACGCAGTACGAGCAGTACTTC
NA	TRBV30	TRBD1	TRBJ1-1	CAWSENPGQKNTEAFF	TGTGCCTGGAGTGAGAATCCGGGACAGAAGAACACTGAAGCTTTCTTT
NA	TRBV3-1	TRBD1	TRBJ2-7	CASSQLPGQGAYEQYF	TGTGCCAGCAGTCAATTACCGGGACAGGGGGCCTACGAGCAGTACTTC
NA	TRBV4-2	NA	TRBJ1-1	CASSQESRGVTEAFF	TGTGCCAGCAGCCAAGAATCGAGGGGGGTCACTGAAGCTTTCTTT
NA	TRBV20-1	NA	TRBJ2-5	CSASWGGETQYF	TGCAGTGCTAGTTGGGGAGGAGAGACCCAGTACTTC
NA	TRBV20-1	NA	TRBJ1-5	CSARQSNQPQHF	TGCAGTGCTAGACAGAGCAATCAGCCCCAGCATTTT
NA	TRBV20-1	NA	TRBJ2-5	CSARDKGGRETQYF	TGCAGTGCTAGAGATAAGGGGGGCCGAGAGACCCAGTACTTC
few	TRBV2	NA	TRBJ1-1	CASTEQGNTEAFF	TGTGCCAGCACCGAACAGGGGAACACTGAAGCTTTCTTT
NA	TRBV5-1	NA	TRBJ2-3	CASSGSGSSTDTQYF	TGCGCCAGCAGCGGTAGCGGATCTAGCACAGATACGCAGTATTTT
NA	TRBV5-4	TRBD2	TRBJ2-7	CASRDMSAGDEQYF	TGTGCCAGCAGGGACATGTCAGCGGGGGACGAGCAGTACTTC
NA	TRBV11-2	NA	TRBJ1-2	CARGGYTF	TGTGCCAGAGGAGGCTACACCTTC
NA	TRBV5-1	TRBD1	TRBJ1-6	CASSLRDRNSPLHF	TGCGCCAGCAGCCTCCGGGACAGGAATTCACCCCTCCACTTT
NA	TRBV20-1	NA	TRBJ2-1	CSASGREQFF	TGCAGTGCTAGTGGGCGGGAGCAGTTCTTC
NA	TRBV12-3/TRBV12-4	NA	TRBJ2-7	CASSLGARYYEQYF	TGTGCCAGCAGTTTAGGAGCACGCTACTACGAGCAGTACTTC
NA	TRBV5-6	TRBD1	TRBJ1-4	CASSSWTGGEKLFF	TGTGCCAGCAGCTCCTGGACAGGGGGCGAAAAACTGTTTTTT
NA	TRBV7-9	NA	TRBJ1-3	CASSLVWDISGNTIYF	TGTGCCAGCAGCTTAGTTTGGGACATCTCTGGAAACACCATATATTTT
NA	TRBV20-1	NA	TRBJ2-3	CSARESTQYF	TGCAGTGCTAGAGAGTCTACGCAGTATTTT
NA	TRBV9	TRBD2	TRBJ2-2	CASSVGLAGTGELFF	TGTGCCAGCAGCGTAGGGCTAGCGGGGACCGGGGAGCTGTTTTTT
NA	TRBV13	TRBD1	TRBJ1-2	CASSSPPETGNGYTF	TGTGCCAGCAGCTCACCCCCCGAGACAGGGAATGGCTACACCTTC
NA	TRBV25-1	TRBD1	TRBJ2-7	CASSPRDRAYEQYF	TGTGCCAGCAGTCCCAGGGACAGGGCCTACGAGCAGTACTTC
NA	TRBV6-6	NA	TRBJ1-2	CASSTWDGGYTF	TGTGCCAGCAGCACTTGGGACGGGGGCTACACCTTC
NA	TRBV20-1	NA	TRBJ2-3	CSASLSLGERGTDTQYF	TGCAGTGCTAGTCTATCATTAGGGGAACGAGGCACAGATACGCAGTATTTT
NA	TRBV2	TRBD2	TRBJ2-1	CASGPGGSYNEQFF	TGTGCCAGCGGACCGGGGGGGTCCTACAATGAGCAGTTCTTC
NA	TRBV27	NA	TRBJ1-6	CASSFSQGRRNSPLHF	TGTGCCAGCAGTTTCTCTCAAGGACGCCGGAATTCACCCCTCCACTTT
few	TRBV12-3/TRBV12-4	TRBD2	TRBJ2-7	CASSLSSGIYEQYF	TGTGCCAGCAGTCTCTCTAGCGGGATTTACGAGCAGTACTTC
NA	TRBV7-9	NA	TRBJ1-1	CASSWEDTEAFF	TGTGCCAGCAGCTGGGAGGACACTGAAGCTTTCTTT
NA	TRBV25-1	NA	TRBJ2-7	CASRVGAAREQYF	TGTGCCAGCAGAGTCGGGGCCGCCAGGGAGCAGTACTTC
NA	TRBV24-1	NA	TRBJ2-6	CATSTRAAGANVLTF	TGTGCCACCAGTACCCGCGCCGCCGGGGCCAACGTCCTGACTTTC